One and the same sample provided the 32 T cell receptor beta chains below, sequenced in a study of human T cells and chemical hapten exposure. A single record per CDR3 protein comes from TCRdb applying MiXCR to the RACE reads. The table has roughly 150,000 distinct CDR3 sequences, approximately 12% seen once; the top ten hold more than 1.1%. Time point here: patch test 2, 6 weeks after DPC sensitization. Treatment of the sample: therapeutic diphenylcyclopropenone sensitization with weekly scalp DPC. This specimen was whole blood, taken in connection with sensitization to the hapten diphenylcyclopropenone (DPC). These receptors originate from a woman between 50 and 59 years old with alopecia areata. Some clones in this sample may be carry-over from other donors' samples.

The chain joins TRBV5-1 to TRBJ2-7; D may correspond to TRBD1 or TRBD2 (5 bases each). The germline CDR1 and CDR2 sequences are SGHRS and YFSETQ. This CDR3 comprises 13 residues. The germline V and J ends were trimmed by 4 bases and 2 bases, with 10 bases remaining between them. The CDR3 bases are TGCGCCAGCAGCCTCACGGGGCCCTACGAGCAGTACTTC. The encoded protein is CASSLTGPYEQYF.

The chain recombines TRBV6-5 with TRBJ2-5, with D hard to call. The CDR3 runs 13 residues. Germline lookup yields CDR1 MNHEY and CDR2 SVGAGI. The V end lost 5 bases, the J end lost 10 bases, and 17 bases lay between the germline ends. The CDR3 DNA reads as TGTGCCAGCAGTAAGAGTGGAACCAGAAGCCAGTACTTC. Its translation: CASSKSGTRSQYF.

This clonotype was seen only a few times. The genes are TRBV12-3 or TRBV12-4 and TRBJ1-1; a weak D match, TRBD1 (5 bases). This CDR3 contains 13 residues. Trimming took 6 bases from V and 8 from J, leaving 16 bases between them. CDR3 in DNA: TGTGCCAGCAGGATCGGGACGGCGATGGAAGCTTTCTTT. Its protein product is CASRIGTAMEAFF.

The gene calls are TRBV3-1 and TRBJ2-4, with 8 bases lining up with TRBD2. Germline assignment: CDR1 LGHDT and CDR2 YNNKEL (reference sequence). This CDR3 has 16 amino acids. Trimming cost V 4 bases and J 2 bases; bases outside gene matches: 7. The CDR3 reads CASSRSGSGTKNIQYF. The CDR3 nucleotides read TGTGCCAGCAGCCGAAGCGGGAGCGGGACCAAAAACATTCAGTACTTC.

The sample holds a few counts of this clonotype. The chain is built from TRBV20-1 and TRBJ2-1; 9 bases line up with TRBD2. The CDR3 length is 11 residues. Germline-derived CDR1 and CDR2 are DFQATT and SNEGSKA (reference sequence). Unmatched junction bases numbered 6, after V lost 4 bases and J lost 14 bases. The CDR3 is CSAIFSGREFF. DNA of the CDR3: TGCAGTGCTATCTTTAGCGGGAGAGAGTTCTTC.

This clonotype was detected ten times or more. The rearrangement links TRBV11-2 to TRBJ2-3; D unclear. Trimming shortened V by 4 bases and J by 2 bases, and 13 bases separated the two germline ends. CDR1 is SGHAT and CDR2 is FQNNGV in the germline V gene. This CDR3 has 15 residues. CDR3: CASSSPGPYTDTQYF. The CDR3 DNA is TGTGCCAGCAGCTCCCCGGGTCCCTACACAGATACGCAGTATTTT.

The chain recombines TRBV10-3 with TRBJ2-7; D not resolved. The CDR3 is 12 amino acids. Per germline, CDR1 ENHRY and CDR2 SYGVKD. V was clipped by 8 bases and J by 2 bases, with 10 bases between them. As DNA, the CDR3 is TGTGCCATCGGAAGGGCTCCCTACGAGCAGTACTTC. Its translation: CAIGRAPYEQYF.

The sample holds a few counts of this clonotype. The rearrangement uses TRBV7-2 and TRBJ1-1, with D hard to call. This CDR3 spans 14 amino acids. V was clipped by 3 bases and J by 0 bases, with 8 bases between them. In germline, CDR1 is SGHTA, CDR2 FQGNSA. CDR3 nucleotide sequence: TGTGCCAGCAGCTTGACACCCGTGAACACTGAAGCTTTCTTT. This codes for CASSLTPVNTEAFF.

The chain links TRBV30 to TRBJ1-1; 7 bases match TRBD1. The CDR3 sequence is 14 residues long. V trimming: 6 bases; J trimming: 0 bases; junction bases outside the gene matches: 7. Germline V gene lookup returns CDR1 GTSNPN and CDR2 SVGIG (reference sequence). The CDR3 spells CACPGQSMNTEAFF. The CDR3 DNA reads as TGTGCCTGTCCGGGACAGAGTATGAACACTGAAGCTTTCTTT.

This clonotype showed up just a few times. The chain uses TRBV20-1 and TRBJ2-1; D not certain. The germline CDR1 and CDR2 sequences are DFQATT and SNEGSKA (reference sequence). The CDR3 contains 14 residues. V was shortened by 0 bases and J by 8 bases, with 14 bases between the two germline ends. The DNA for the CDR3 is TGCAGTGCTAGAGACCCAACTGAGTATGATGAGCAGTTCTTC. It specifies CSARDPTEYDEQFF.

This clonotype showed up many times. The V gene is TRBV20-1, the J gene TRBJ1-5, with 10 bases aligning to TRBD1. The germline V gene encodes CDR1 DFQATT and CDR2 SNEGSKA (reference sequence). This CDR3 comprises 15 residues. Trimming removed 5 bases from V and 3 bases from J; junction bases left unmatched: 7. The CDR3 DNA reads as TGCAGTGCTCTAAACGGACAGGGGGACAATCAGCCCCAGCATTTT. Residues: CSALNGQGDNQPQHF.

This clonotype appeared many times. The J gene is TRBJ2-3, the V gene TRBV7-3, with 7 bases fitting TRBD1. The CDR3 has 14 residues. The germline V gene has CDR1 SGHTA and CDR2 FQGTGA. The J segment lost 0 bases and the V segment lost 5 bases, leaving 2 bases of the junction unmatched. The CDR3, as DNA: TGTGCCAGCAGCCGGGGACAGAGCACAGATACGCAGTATTTT. Its translation is CASSRGQSTDTQYF.

This chain connects TRBV7-9 to TRBJ2-7, with 9 bases aligning to TRBD2. The CDR3 length is 14 residues. J lost 5 bases, V lost 4 bases, and 6 bases had no gene match. The germline gives CDR1 SEHNR, CDR2 FQNEAQ (reference sequence). The CDR3 spells CASSSSSGTDEQYF. In nucleotides, the CDR3 is TGTGCCAGCAGCTCGTCTAGCGGGACCGACGAGCAGTACTTC.

This clonotype occurred a few times. V gene TRBV20-1 combines with J gene TRBJ1-4; TRBD1 agrees at 9 bases. Germline-derived CDR1 and CDR2 are DFQATT and SNEGSKA (reference sequence). CDR3 size: 13 residues. V gave up 3 bases and J gave up 8 bases; unmatched junction bases: 4. The CDR3 region has the DNA TGCAGTGCTAGTTCTGGGACAGGGGAAAAACTGTTTTTT. This gives the protein CSASSGTGEKLFF.

The chain is built from TRBV10-3 and TRBJ2-7; D ambiguous. CDR1 and CDR2 (germline): ENHRY, SYGVKD. With 3 bases removed from V and 1 base from J, the gap between germline ends came to 4 bases. This CDR3 region has 12 residues. CDR3 in amino acids: CAISDQSYEQYF. CDR3 sequence (DNA): TGTGCCATCAGTGATCAATCCTACGAGCAGTACTTC.

The chain employs TRBV27 and TRBJ2-7; TRBD2 might be the D (7 bases). This CDR3 comprises 15 residues. The V end was cut by 6 bases, the J end by 3 bases, with 18 bases between. Per the germline V gene, CDR1 is MNHEY and CDR2 is SMNVEV (reference sequence). CDR3 bases: TGTGCCAGCAGCCCCGGTTGGGGGGGCGTCTACGAGCAGTACTTC. Its translation: CASSPGWGGVYEQYF.

This clonotype was seen ten or more times. The V and J genes are TRBV6-2 or TRBV6-3 and TRBJ2-1; D gene ambiguous. The germline V and J ends were trimmed by 6 bases and 9 bases, with 15 bases remaining between them. Germline V gene lookup returns CDR1 MNHEY and CDR2 SVGEGT. The CDR3 consists of 13 residues. The CDR3 region is CASSQSSLGEQFF. DNA for the CDR3: TGTGCCAGCAGCCAGAGCTCTCTTGGTGAGCAGTTCTTC.

V and J are TRBV20-1 and TRBJ2-3; the D call may be TRBD1 or TRBD2 (5 bases each). This CDR3 contains 13 residues. Germline V gene lookup returns CDR1 DFQATT and CDR2 SNEGSKA (reference sequence). V was trimmed by 7 bases and J by 4 bases, leaving 15 bases between them. The CDR3 is CSVPGGISDTQYF. The CDR3 nucleotides are TGCAGTGTCCCTGGGGGTATCTCAGATACGCAGTATTTT.

This chain connects TRBV20-1 to TRBJ1-1, with TRBD1 matching 8 bases. With 0 bases clipped from V and 5 bases from J, the junction kept 8 bases outside the gene matches. This CDR3 has 15 amino acids. Germline lookup yields CDR1 DFQATT and CDR2 SNEGSKA (reference sequence). As DNA, the CDR3 is TGCAGTGCTAGAGAAGGGCAGGGGGCAAGGACTGAAGCTTTCTTT. It is translated as CSAREGQGARTEAFF.

There are a few counts of this clonotype. V is TRBV4-1 and J is TRBJ2-1; weak D call: TRBD1 (5 bases). This CDR3 region has 14 residues. Deletions cut 4 bases from V and 4 bases from J, with 11 bases between. The germline V gene has CDR1 MGHRA and CDR2 YSYEKL. CDR3 loop: CASSPLTGYNEQFF. In DNA, the CDR3 is TGCGCCAGCAGCCCCCTTACAGGATACAATGAGCAGTTCTTC.

This clonotype was counted a few times. V gene TRBV7-6 combines with J gene TRBJ2-5, with D uncertain. CDR3 size: 13 residues. Germline-derived CDR1 and CDR2 are SGHVS and FNYEAQ. V was trimmed by 2 bases and J by 5 bases, leaving 9 bases between them. CDR3 nucleotides: TGTGCCAGCAGCTTATCCATAGGGGAGACCCAGTACTTC. This sequence encodes CASSLSIGETQYF.

The chain links TRBV29-1 to TRBJ1-5, with D uncertain. Germline CDR1 SQVTM, CDR2 ANQGSEA. The V gene lost 2 bases and the J gene lost 0 bases, with 17 bases spanning the gap. The CDR3 length is 17 residues. CDR3 coding DNA: TGCAGCGTTGAAAGCCGGCGGGCAGGCCATAGCAATCAGCCCCAGCATTTT. This encodes CSVESRRAGHSNQPQHF.

CDR3 residues: CASSSNLGQETQYF. The CDR3 coding sequence is TGCGCCAGCAGCAGTAATCTTGGGCAAGAGACCCAGTACTTC. This rearrangement joins TRBV5-1 to TRBJ2-5; the D is unclear. V lost 4 bases, J lost 2 bases, and 12 bases lay in between. The CDR3 loop spans 14 amino acids. The germline gives CDR1 SGHRS, CDR2 YFSETQ.

The chain recombines TRBV6-2 or TRBV6-3 with TRBJ2-5; 9 nucleotides match TRBD2. Germline V lookup: CDR1 MNHEY, CDR2 SVGEGT. This CDR3 contains 18 residues. The V gene end was trimmed by 0 bases and the J gene end by 0 bases; junction bases not matched to a gene: 8. CDR3 nucleotides: TGTGCCAGCAGTTACTCGCAGGGGACTAGCCCATACCAAGAGACCCAGTACTTC. Translated, it gives CASSYSQGTSPYQETQYF.

This clonotype has at least ten counts. This chain connects TRBV6-2 or TRBV6-3 to TRBJ2-5, with 9 bases fitting TRBD2. V shed 6 bases, J shed 5 bases, and the junction held 7 bases outside the gene matches. The CDR3 consists of 14 residues. CDR1 and CDR2 (germline): MNHEY, SVGEGT. Here the CDR3 reads CASSPTSGGETQYF. The CDR3 DNA sequence: TGTGCCAGCAGCCCGACTAGCGGCGGGGAGACCCAGTACTTC.

The chain joins TRBV12-3 or TRBV12-4 to TRBJ1-4, with 7 bases lining up with TRBD1. Germline trimming cut 3 bases from V and 9 bases from J; bases unmatched to any gene: 7. The CDR3 spans 14 residues. CDR3: CASSLHRGEKKLFF. The CDR3 DNA reads as TGTGCCAGCAGTTTGCACAGGGGAGAGAAAAAACTGTTTTTT.

The chain carries TRBV12-3 or TRBV12-4 and TRBJ2-5, with 10 bases matching TRBD2. The CDR3 covers 13 residues. Trimming at V came to 6 bases and at J to 7 bases, leaving 5 bases not matched to a gene. The CDR3 protein is CASRGLAEGTQYF. The CDR3 nucleotides are TGTGCCAGCAGAGGACTAGCGGAGGGGACCCAGTACTTC.

In this sample, this clonotype turned up many times. This chain links TRBV27 with TRBJ2-3; maybe TRBD2 (5 bases). This CDR3 region has 16 residues. V lost 5 bases and J lost 0, with 15 bases in between. Germline CDR1 reads MNHEY; CDR2 reads SMNVEV (reference sequence). The CDR3 sequence is CASSPRLGISTDTQYF. Written as DNA, the CDR3 is TGTGCCAGCAGTCCACGGCTCGGGATCAGCACAGATACGCAGTATTTT.

This chain uses TRBV29-1 with TRBJ1-1; TRBD1 aligns across 8 bases. The CDR3 covers 14 residues. V dropped 5 bases and J dropped 4; count of bases not matched to a gene: 9. Looked up from germline, CDR1 is SQVTM and CDR2 is ANQGSEA. The chain's CDR3 is CSVQQGGGSTEAFF. CDR3 DNA sequence: TGCAGCGTTCAACAGGGGGGTGGGAGCACTGAAGCTTTCTTT.

This clonotype was picked up a small number of times. The chain has TRBV28 and TRBJ2-1, with TRBD2 as a possible D gene (6 bases). The CDR3 is made up of 12 amino acids. Per the germline V gene, CDR1 is MDHEN and CDR2 is SYDVKM. This chain's CDR3 is CVTTSRYNEQFF. For the CDR3, the DNA is TGTGTCACGACTAGTAGGTACAATGAGCAGTTCTTC.

The chain joins TRBV4-3 to TRBJ2-1, with D possibly called TRBD1 or TRBD2 (5 bases each). From germline, CDR1 is LGHNA and CDR2 YSLEER. Between the trimmed V and J ends, which lost 9 bases and 9 bases, there was a span of 24 bases. There are 15 residues in the CDR3. The CDR3 loop reads CASRRDRRDPGEQFF. CDR3 nucleotides: TGCGCCAGTCGAAGGGACCGCCGGGACCCCGGTGAGCAGTTCTTC.

This clonotype was seen a few times. The chain is built from TRBV20-1 and TRBJ2-5; 9 bases are a match to TRBD2. Per germline, CDR1 DFQATT and CDR2 SNEGSKA (reference sequence). The CDR3 is made up of 11 amino acids. Trimming removed 5 bases from V and 8 bases from J; junction bases left unmatched: 3. Here the CDR3 reads CSARTSDTQYF. The CDR3 nucleotides are TGCAGTGCTCGGACTAGCGACACCCAGTACTTC.